This T cell receptor beta chain was recovered during a study of shared T cell receptors in the human thymus. TCRdb keeps only in-frame clones here, not all; method: immunoSEQ multiplex PCR. The sample lists roughly 710,000 clones; approximately 83% were seen once. Germline CDR1 reads LGHNA; CDR2 reads YSLEER. With V trimmed by 7 bases and J by 10 bases, 16 bases remained unmatched. The CDR3 extends over 15 amino acids. These data were likewise used in another study, on human thymus T cells. That work contributes: Thymus pieces cut out during corrective heart surgery were the tissue that was used.

The sequenced material came from thymocytes. The origin of this receptor is a girl under two years old with a congenital heart defect. This chain links TRBV4-3 with TRBJ1-2; 9 bases line up with TRBD1. CDR3 DNA: TGCGCCAGCACCCCGAGAGAAGACAGGGGGAGCGACTACACCTTC. Protein: CASTPREDRGSDYTF.